The source of this TCR beta chain is a study of immune evolution from preneoplasia to lung adenocarcinoma. Clones were sequenced by immunoSEQ multiplex PCR, and TCRdb holds only the in-frame ones, with some missing. The sample records 3,000 to 4,500 clones, approximately 70% being singletons. General observations from the study: Later-stage lesions appeared to have more T cells, more diversity, less clonality.

Worth noting for this clone: Its antigen remains unidentified.

The sample was FFPE minimally invasive lung adenocarcinoma tissue. The origin of this receptor is a person aged 55-85 years with lung adenocarcinoma.

This chain's CDR3 is CASSYGPGYYGYTF. The CDR3 nucleotides read TGTGCCAGCAGTTACGGCCCGGGTTACTATGGCTACACCTTC. The chain couples TRBV6-5 to TRBJ1-2; D is unresolved. Germline loops: CDR1 MNHEY, CDR2 SVGAGI. V shed 2 bases and J shed 3 bases, with 10 bases lying between them. The CDR3 spans 14 residues.